This T cell receptor beta chain is from a study of cytotoxic CD8 clonotypes in ibrutinib-treated CLL. Study-level results: The study found public clonotypes uncommon, contracting or stable on treatment.

Remarks on this clone: Antigen specificity is unknown.

Germline V gene sequence: CDR1 SGDLS, CDR2 YYNGEE. Trimming left V 3 bases short and J 0 bases short, with 13 bases between. This CDR3 is built from 16 residues. This table comes from immunoSEQ multiplex PCR, and its TCRdb copy is limited to in-frame clones, with some not included. The table lists around 140,000 clones, around 84% of them singletons. The chain is built from TRBV9 and TRBJ2-1, with D possibly called TRBD1 or TRBD2 (6 bases each). Material: PBMCs, obtained after 36 months of ibrutinib treatment. This TCR was recovered from a human donor with chronic lymphocytic leukemia. CDR3 sequence: CASSGEDSDSYNEQFF. The DNA of the CDR3 is TGTGCCAGCAGCGGGGAGGACAGCGACTCCTACAATGAGCAGTTCTTC.